One and the same sample provided the 28 T cell receptor beta chains below, sequenced in a study of blood T cell repertoires in COVID-19. This table comes from immunoSEQ multiplex PCR, and its TCRdb copy is limited to in-frame clones, with some not included. The repertoire includes 350,000 to 450,000 clones, around 85% of them detected once, and around 3.4% sits in the top ten. The specimen sequenced was peripheral blood. These receptors originate from a woman aged 18-35 years with acute or convalescent COVID-19.

This clone was counted once. J is TRBJ2-7 and V is TRBV28; D unclear. The germline CDR1 and CDR2 sequences are MDHEN and SYDVKM. V was cut by 1 base and J by 9 bases, with 16 bases left in between. The CDR3 has 14 residues. This CDR3 reads CASSLFSQVLGQYF. The CDR3 DNA reads as TGTGCCAGCAGTTTATTCTCCCAGGTCTTGGGGCAGTACTTC. The full variable domain, with the rest looked up from reference TRBV28 and TRBJ2-7, is DVKVTQSSRYLVKRTGEKVFLECVQDMDHENMFWYRQDPGLGLRLIYFSYDVKMKEKGDIPEGYSVSREKKERFSLILESASTNQTSMYLCASSLFSQVLGQYFGPGTRLTVT.

The chain links TRBV30 to TRBJ2-5; 10 bases align to TRBD2. The CDR3 totals 14 residues. Germline values: CDR1 GTSNPN, CDR2 SVGIG (reference sequence). J was trimmed by 2 bases and V by 0 bases; bases with no gene match: 0. CDR3 in DNA: TGTGCCTGGAGTGTAGCGGGGGGGCAAGAGACCCAGTACTTC. The encoded protein is CAWSVAGGQETQYF. Full variable domain (missing parts from reference TRBV30 and TRBJ2-5): SQTIHQWPATLVQPVGSPLSLECTVEGTSNPNLYWYRQAAGRGLQLLFYSVGIGQISSEVPQNLSASRPQDRQFILSSKKLLLSDSGFYLCAWSVAGGQETQYFGPGTRLLVL.

This chain uses TRBV27 with TRBJ2-5, with a weak D call TRBD1 (6 bases). This CDR3 has 14 amino acids. The V gene's germline CDR1 is MNHEY and CDR2 SMNVEV (reference sequence). Trimming took off 2 bases at V and 7 bases at J, with 14 bases between the two ends. The chain's CDR3 is CASSLTGIYVTQYF. CDR3 in DNA: TGTGCCAGCAGTTTAACAGGGATTTACGTGACCCAGTACTTC.

The rearrangement joins TRBV5-6 to TRBJ2-7, with a weak D call TRBD2 (5 bases). Germline values: CDR1 SGHDT, CDR2 YYEEEE. V lost 0 bases to trimming and J lost 7 bases, with 14 bases between them. CDR3 length equals 14 residues. In DNA form, the CDR3 reads TGTGCCAGCAGCTTGGATGCGGCCCGGGGAGAGCAGTACTTC. As protein: CASSLDAARGEQYF.

This chain connects TRBV7-7 to TRBJ2-7, with 8 bases identical to TRBD1. V gave up 3 bases and J gave up 6 bases; unmatched junction bases: 7. This CDR3 contains 14 residues. Germline V gives CDR1 SSHAT, CDR2 FNYEAQ (reference sequence). In nucleotides, the CDR3 is TGTGCCAGCAGCTTTAGGACAGGGCCCACCGAGCAGTACTTC. Translation gives CASSFRTGPTEQYF.

This clone occurred a few times. The J gene is TRBJ1-3, the V gene TRBV19, with a weak D call TRBD1 (6 bases). Trimming left V 4 bases short and J 3 bases short, with 13 bases between. CDR1 LNHDA and CDR2 SQIVND come from the germline V gene (reference sequence). The CDR3 consists of 15 residues. The CDR3 spells CASSRGGLSGNTIYF. The CDR3 coding sequence is TGTGCCAGTAGTAGGGGGGGGCTGAGTGGAAACACCATATATTTT.

The V and J genes are TRBV10-3 and TRBJ2-2; TRBD2 agrees at 9 bases. With 8 bases clipped from V and 5 bases from J, the junction kept 12 bases outside the gene matches. CDR1 ENHRY and CDR2 SYGVKD come from the germline V gene. There are 16 residues in the CDR3. CDR3 DNA: TGTGCCATCGGCGTTTTGAGCGGGGGGCAAACCGGGGAGCTGTTTTTT. Translated, it gives CAIGVLSGGQTGELFF.

The chain joins TRBV6-4 to TRBJ2-1, with D possibly TRBD2 on 5 matching bases. This CDR3 spans 15 amino acids. V lost 5 bases to trimming and J lost 2 bases, with 13 bases between them. From germline, CDR1 is MRHNA and CDR2 SNTAGT. This CDR3 reads CASSYEEGTYNEQFF. The CDR3 DNA follows: TGTGCCAGCAGTTACGAAGAGGGCACCTACAATGAGCAGTTCTTC.

V gene TRBV18 combines with J gene TRBJ2-3; D is ambiguous. This CDR3 region has 15 residues. Germline V gene data show CDR1 as KGHSH and CDR2 as LQKENI. V was clipped by 2 bases and J by 1 base, with 10 bases between them. Written as DNA, the CDR3 is TGTGCCAGCTCACCAAGGAGCTCGCGCACAGATACGCAGTATTTT. It codes for CASSPRSSRTDTQYF.

The chain is built from TRBV5-1 and TRBJ2-3, with 9 nucleotides matching TRBD2. This CDR3 is built from 16 residues. With V trimmed by 1 base and J by 2 bases, 5 bases remained unmatched. Germline CDR1 SGHRS, CDR2 YFSETQ. The CDR3, as DNA: TGCGCCAGCAGCTTGCCCATAGCGGGGGCCACAGATACGCAGTATTTT. Its protein is CASSLPIAGATDTQYF. Full variable domain (missing parts from reference TRBV5-1 and TRBJ2-3): KAGVTQTPRYLIKTRGQQVTLSCSPISGHRSVSWYQQTPGQGLQFLFEYFSETQRNKGNFPGRFSGRQFSNSRSEMNVSTLELGDSALYLCASSLPIAGATDTQYFGPGTRLTVL.

Points on this clone: One end of the junction is discordant with germline, which a read error may explain. The rearrangement joins TRBV2 to TRBJ1-6; D unresolved. Germline V CDR1 and CDR2: SNHLY, FYNNEI. This CDR3 has 14 residues. CDR3 DNA sequence: TGTGCCAGCAGGGAAGGGAGTTGGAATTCACCCCTCCACTTT. It is translated as CASREGSWNSPLHF.

V usage is TRBV14 and J usage is TRBJ1-1; 9 bases agree with TRBD1. J gave up 12 bases and V 5 bases, and 16 bases lay outside the gene matches. The V gene's germline CDR1 is SGHDN and CDR2 FVKESK. The CDR3 consists of 15 residues. This CDR3 reads CASSLGLNRDRASFF. The CDR3 nucleotides read TGTGCCAGCAGCTTAGGCTTGAACCGGGACAGGGCATCTTTCTTT.

The chain recombines TRBV2 with TRBJ1-1, with D unresolved. Germline V gives CDR1 SNHLY, CDR2 FYNNEI. Trimming cost V 4 bases and J 0 bases, with 9 bases left between them. The CDR3 is 14 amino acids. The CDR3 DNA reads as TGTGCCAGCAGTGGAGGGTTCCTGAACACTGAAGCTTTCTTT. This encodes CASSGGFLNTEAFF. Full variable domain (remainder filled in from reference TRBV2 and TRBJ1-1): EPEVTQTPSHQVTQMGQEVILRCVPISNHLYFYWYRQILGQKVEFLVSFYNNEISEKSEIFDDQFSVERPDGSNFTLKIRSTKLEDSAMYFCASSGGFLNTEAFFGQGTRLTVV.

The V and J genes are TRBV4-1 and TRBJ1-3; the match to TRBD1 covers 9 bases. J was trimmed by 4 bases and V by 4 bases; bases with no gene match: 8. Germline CDR1 and CDR2: MGHRA and YSYEKL. The CDR3 extends over 16 amino acids. For the CDR3, the DNA is TGCGCCAGCAGCCCATTTGGGACAGGGTCCGGAAACACCATATATTTT. Its protein is CASSPFGTGSGNTIYF.

The chain combines TRBV19 with TRBJ1-2, with TRBD1 matching over 7 bases. Trimming removed 0 bases from V and 3 bases from J; junction bases left unmatched: 7. This CDR3 comprises 16 residues. Germline V gene lookup returns CDR1 LNHDA and CDR2 SQIVND (reference sequence). CDR3 protein: CASSIERGDSDYGYTF. For the CDR3, the DNA is TGTGCCAGTAGTATAGAGAGAGGGGACAGCGACTATGGCTACACCTTC.

The chain joins TRBV5-8 to TRBJ1-5; D is unresolved. Trimming removed 6 bases at V and 3 bases at J, with 13 bases between. The CDR3 contains 14 residues. The V gene's germline CDR1 is SGHTS and CDR2 YDEGEE. The CDR3 spells CASTPLIANQPQHF. The CDR3 DNA reads TGTGCCAGCACCCCCCTCATAGCCAATCAGCCCCAGCATTTT.

V usage is TRBV27 and J usage is TRBJ1-5, with TRBD1 as a possible D gene (6 bases). The germline V and J ends were trimmed by 3 bases and 0 bases, with 9 bases remaining between them. The germline V gene has CDR1 MNHEY and CDR2 SMNVEV (reference sequence). This CDR3 region has 15 residues. The CDR3 DNA sequence: TGTGCCAGCAGTTTCGACAGGTATAGCAATCAGCCCCAGCATTTT. It encodes CASSFDRYSNQPQHF.

The rearrangement uses TRBV5-4 and TRBJ1-1; possible D gene TRBD1, 6 bases. V was cut by 0 bases and J by 4 bases, with 16 bases left in between. CDR3 length: 16 amino acids. Germline loops: CDR1 SGHNT, CDR2 YYREEE (reference sequence). CDR3 region: CASSLVGGGRGTEAFF. The CDR3 DNA follows: TGTGCCAGCAGCTTGGTTGGGGGGGGGCGCGGCACTGAAGCTTTCTTT.

For the CDR3, the DNA is TGCGCCAGCAGCGCAACTACAGGGGGCATCACTGAAGCTTTCTTT. Amino acid sequence: CASSATTGGITEAFF. V usage is TRBV5-1 and J usage is TRBJ1-1; the match to TRBD1 covers 9 bases. Trimming removed 4 bases from V and 4 bases from J; junction bases left unmatched: 8. In germline, CDR1 is SGHRS, CDR2 YFSETQ. The CDR3 totals 15 residues. The full variable domain, with the rest looked up from reference TRBV5-1 and TRBJ1-1, is KAGVTQTPRYLIKTRGQQVTLSCSPISGHRSVSWYQQTPGQGLQFLFEYFSETQRNKGNFPGRFSGRQFSNSRSEMNVSTLELGDSALYLCASSATTGGITEAFFGQGTRLTVV.

This clone was seen only a few times. The rearrangement joins TRBV18 to TRBJ1-3; 9 nucleotides agree with TRBD1. With V trimmed by 2 bases and J by 3 bases, 5 bases remained unmatched. The CDR3 has 16 residues. From germline, CDR1 is KGHSH and CDR2 LQKENI. Here the CDR3 reads CASSPDRGIYGNTIYF. In DNA, the CDR3 is TGTGCCAGCTCACCAGACAGGGGGATTTATGGAAACACCATATATTTT.

The chain has TRBV18 and TRBJ2-7; TRBD1 matches at 8 bases. CDR1 and CDR2 (germline): KGHSH, LQKENI. This CDR3 has 14 amino acids. Trimming at V came to 6 bases and at J to 4 bases, leaving 8 bases not matched to a gene. As DNA, the CDR3 is TGTGCCAGCTCCCCCTCGCAGGGGGCGTACGAGCAGTACTTC. Translating it yields CASSPSQGAYEQYF.

This rearrangement joins TRBV11-3 to TRBJ2-1; D unresolved. The CDR3 contains 12 residues. Germline values: CDR1 SGHNT, CDR2 YENEEA. V shed 7 bases and J shed 7 bases, with 11 bases lying between them. CDR3 sequence (DNA): TGTGCCAGCAACCTAGTTTCGAATGAGCAGTTCTTC. This encodes CASNLVSNEQFF.

V is TRBV4-2 and J is TRBJ2-7; 8 bases match TRBD2. Germline loops: CDR1 LGHNA, CDR2 YNFKEQ. This CDR3 comprises 17 residues. Germline trimming cut 4 bases from V and 3 bases from J; bases unmatched to any gene: 14. The CDR3 here is CASSLTGGVREVYEQYF. Written as DNA, the CDR3 is TGTGCCAGCAGCCTGACGGGGGGTGTGCGGGAGGTCTACGAGCAGTACTTC.

The chain recombines TRBV19 with TRBJ1-2; 7 nucleotides align to TRBD1. With V trimmed by 4 bases and J by 2 bases, 10 bases remained unmatched. Germline CDR1 is LNHDA and CDR2 is SQIVND (reference sequence). There are 16 residues in the CDR3. CDR3 DNA: TGTGCCAGTAGTAGGCAGGGGGGTTCTTCGAACTATGGCTACACCTTC. Translating gives CASSRQGGSSNYGYTF. The full variable domain, with the rest looked up from reference TRBV19 and TRBJ1-2, is DGGITQSPKYLFRKEGQNVTLSCEQNLNHDAMYWYRQDPGQGLRLIYYSQIVNDFQKGDIAEGYSVSREKKESFPLTVTSAQKNPTAFYLCASSRQGGSSNYGYTFGSGTRLTVV.

The sample holds a few counts of this clone. The gene calls are TRBV30 and TRBJ1-6; D uncertain. Trimming shortened V by 4 bases and J by 3 bases, and 10 bases separated the two germline ends. Germline CDR1 reads GTSNPN; CDR2 reads SVGIG (reference sequence). The CDR3 spans 14 residues. This chain's CDR3 is CAWTPGSYNSPLHF. Written as DNA, the CDR3 is TGTGCCTGGACACCTGGCAGCTATAATTCACCCCTCCACTTT. The full variable domain, in which reference TRBV30 and TRBJ1-6 provide the parts outside the CDR3, is SQTIHQWPATLVQPVGSPLSLECTVEGTSNPNLYWYRQAAGRGLQLLFYSVGIGQISSEVPQNLSASRPQDRQFILSSKKLLLSDSGFYLCAWTPGSYNSPLHFGNGTRLTVT.

On this clone itself: Distinct nucleotide sequences in the sample also encode this CDR3. The V gene is TRBV5-1, the J gene TRBJ1-6, with 9 bases lining up with TRBD1. This CDR3 contains 14 residues. The J segment lost 7 bases and the V segment lost 2 bases, leaving 1 base of the junction unmatched. The V gene's germline CDR1 is SGHRS and CDR2 YFSETQ. The CDR3 is CASSLDRGNSPLHF. CDR3 sequence (DNA): TGCGCCAGCAGCTTAGACAGGGGGAATTCACCCCTCCACTTT.

CDR3 DNA: TGTGCCAGCCTCGTGGCTGCCCAGAACACTGAAGCTTTCTTT. This encodes CASLVAAQNTEAFF. V gene TRBV6-1 combines with J gene TRBJ1-1, with D uncertain. Germline CDR1 is MNHNS and CDR2 is SASEGT. The CDR3 has 14 residues. V was cut by 8 bases and J by 1 base, with 14 bases left in between.

V is TRBV7-9 and J is TRBJ1-2; tentative D call: TRBD1 (6 bases). The V gene's germline CDR1 is SEHNR and CDR2 FQNEAQ (reference sequence). Trimming removed 5 bases at V and 0 bases at J, with 16 bases between. This CDR3 region has 16 residues. CDR3: CASSPRTDMTNYGYTF. For the CDR3, the DNA is TGTGCCAGCAGCCCGAGGACAGACATGACTAACTATGGCTACACCTTC. The full variable domain, rest sourced from reference TRBV7-9 and TRBJ1-2, is DTGVSQNPRHKITKRGQNVTFRCDPISEHNRLYWYRQTLGQGPEFLTYFQNEAQLEKSRLLSDRFSAERPKGSFSTLEIQRTEQGDSAMYLCASSPRTDMTNYGYTFGSGTRLTVV.